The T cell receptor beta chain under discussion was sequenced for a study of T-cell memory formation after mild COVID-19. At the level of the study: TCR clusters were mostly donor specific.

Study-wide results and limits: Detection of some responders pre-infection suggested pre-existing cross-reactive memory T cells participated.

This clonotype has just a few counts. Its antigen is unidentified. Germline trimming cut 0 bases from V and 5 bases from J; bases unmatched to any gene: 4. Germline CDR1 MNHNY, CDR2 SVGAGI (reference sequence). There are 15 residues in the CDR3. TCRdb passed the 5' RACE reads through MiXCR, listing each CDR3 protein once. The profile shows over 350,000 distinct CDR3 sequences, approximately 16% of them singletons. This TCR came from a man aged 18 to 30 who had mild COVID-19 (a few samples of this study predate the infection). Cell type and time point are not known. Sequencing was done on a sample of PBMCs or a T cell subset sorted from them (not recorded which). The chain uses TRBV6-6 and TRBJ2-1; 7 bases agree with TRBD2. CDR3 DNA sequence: TGTGCCAGCAGTTACTCGTATCGGGGGGACAATGAGCAGTTCTTC. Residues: CASSYSYRGDNEQFF.